A single count supports the clone carrying this TCR beta chain. V lost 0 bases, J lost 7 bases, and 9 bases lay in between. The CDR3 sequence is 13 residues long. Germline CDR1 SNHLY, CDR2 FYNNEI. In the original workflow: Reference gene primer amplification yielded estimated nucleated cell counts. Sequenced by immunoSEQ multiplex PCR; TCRdb stores in-frame clones only, minus some. The DNA was the basis for D and trimming; V, J and clone size are from that table. Among hundreds of thousands of clones listed, about 89% were seen once. The source of the sample is a study of blood T cell repertoires in COVID-19. Study overall: PBMCs, B-cell-depleted T cells, or T cells were the source of the cDNA or gDNA that made up the material.

The chain uses TRBV2 and TRBJ1-2; D is unclear. This clonotype was obtained from a woman aged 35 to 49 who had recovered from COVID-19. The sequenced sample consisted of peripheral blood. This CDR3 reads CASSEAPEVGYTF. The CDR3 DNA reads TGTGCCAGCAGTGAAGCGCCGGAGGTTGGCTACACCTTC.